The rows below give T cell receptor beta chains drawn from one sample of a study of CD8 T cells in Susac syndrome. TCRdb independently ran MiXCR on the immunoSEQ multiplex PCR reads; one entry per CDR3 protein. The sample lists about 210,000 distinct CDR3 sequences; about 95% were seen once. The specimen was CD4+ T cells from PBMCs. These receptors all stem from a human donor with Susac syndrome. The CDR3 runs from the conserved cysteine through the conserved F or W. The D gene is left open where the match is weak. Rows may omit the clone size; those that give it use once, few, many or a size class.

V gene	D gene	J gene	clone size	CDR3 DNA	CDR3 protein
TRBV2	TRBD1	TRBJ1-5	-	TGTGCCAGCAGAGGGGGCTTGAATCAGCCCCAGCATTTT	CASRGGLNQPQHF
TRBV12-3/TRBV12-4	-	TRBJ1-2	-	TGTGCCAGCACTCTTAGTGGTGGCTACACCTTC	CASTLSGGYTF
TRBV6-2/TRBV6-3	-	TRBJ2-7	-	TGTGCCAGCAGTATCGGCCTTGAGGAGTACTTC	CASSIGLEEYF
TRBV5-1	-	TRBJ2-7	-	TGCGCCAGCAGCTTGGGTGGGCAGACTACCTACGAGCAGTACTTC	CASSLGGQTTYEQYF
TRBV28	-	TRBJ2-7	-	TGTGCCAGCGCCGTACCCCACTACGAGCAGTACTTC	CASAVPHYEQYF
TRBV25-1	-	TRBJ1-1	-	TGTGCCAGCAGCCCATCCGGGAGGGGAGGGAGAACTGAAGCTTTCTTT	CASSPSGRGGRTEAFF
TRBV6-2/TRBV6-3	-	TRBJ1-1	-	TGTGCCAGCAGGTTTACAGGGAGTACTGAAGCTTTCTTT	CASRFTGSTEAFF
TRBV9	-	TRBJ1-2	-	TGTGCCAGCAGCGCCAGGGTGGACTATGGCTACACCTTC	CASSARVDYGYTF
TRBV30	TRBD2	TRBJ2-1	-	TGTGCCTGGAGTCGGCCCGGGACTAGCCGGGGGGATGAGCAGTTCTTC	CAWSRPGTSRGDEQFF
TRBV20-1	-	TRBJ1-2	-	TGCCGCGCCTCCCCCTCCGGCTATGGCTACACCTTC	CRASPSGYGYTF
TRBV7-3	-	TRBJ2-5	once	TGTGCCAGCAGCTTTATACAAGAGACCCAGTACTTC	CASSFIQETQYF
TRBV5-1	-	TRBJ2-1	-	TGCGCCAGCAGCGTGGTAGGGGCTTACTCCTACAATGAGCAGTTCTTC	CASSVVGAYSYNEQFF
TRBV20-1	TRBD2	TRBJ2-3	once	TGCAGTGCACGACCTGTACTAGCGGGGAATACGCAGTATTTT	CSARPVLAGNTQYF
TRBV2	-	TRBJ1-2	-	TGTGCCAGCAGTGAGGGAACCCTGGTGGAGGGCTACACCTTC	CASSEGTLVEGYTF
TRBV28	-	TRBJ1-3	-	TGTGCCAGCAGTCCCTCCACTCTTCAACAGGCCTCTGGAAACACCATATATTTT	CASSPSTLQQASGNTIYF
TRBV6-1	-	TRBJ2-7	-	TGTGCCAGCGGGCGACAGCCGGGCGAGCAGTACTTC	CASGRQPGEQYF
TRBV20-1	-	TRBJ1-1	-	TGCAGTGCTAGCCAAACTAACCCCTCACCTGAAGCTTTCTTT	CSASQTNPSPEAFF
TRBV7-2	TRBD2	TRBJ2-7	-	TGTGCCAGCAGCTTAGAGAAGCGGGGGGGCCGGTACGAGCAGTACTTC	CASSLEKRGGRYEQYF
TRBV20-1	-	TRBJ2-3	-	TGCAGTGCTAGAGATCGTTCGGGCGCAGATACGCAGTATTTT	CSARDRSGADTQYF
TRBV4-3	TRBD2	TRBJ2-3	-	TGCGCCAGCAGCCCTACCGGGCGGGGGGCTATGGTTCCGCCGCAGTATTTT	CASSPTGRGAMVPPQYF
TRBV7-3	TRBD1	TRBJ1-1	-	TGTGCCAGCAGCTTGGGTTCGACAGGGAAGAACACTGAAGCTTTCTTT	CASSLGSTGKNTEAFF
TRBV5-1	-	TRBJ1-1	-	TGCGCCAGCAGCCTCAGAATTCGGGGGATGAACACTGAAGCTTTCTTT	CASSLRIRGMNTEAFF
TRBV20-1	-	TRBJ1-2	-	TGCAGTGCTCAAGCGGGAGCTAACTATGGCTACACCTTC	CSAQAGANYGYTF